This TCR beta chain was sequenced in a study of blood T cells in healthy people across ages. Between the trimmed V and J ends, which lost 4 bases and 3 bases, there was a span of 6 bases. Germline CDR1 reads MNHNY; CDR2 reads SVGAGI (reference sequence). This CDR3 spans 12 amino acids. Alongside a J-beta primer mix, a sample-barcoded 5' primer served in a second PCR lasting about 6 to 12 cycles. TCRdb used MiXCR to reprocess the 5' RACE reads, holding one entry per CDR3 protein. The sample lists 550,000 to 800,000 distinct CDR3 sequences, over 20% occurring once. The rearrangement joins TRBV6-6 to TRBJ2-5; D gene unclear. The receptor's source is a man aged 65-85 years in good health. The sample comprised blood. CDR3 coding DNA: TGTGCCAGCAGTTGCGGCAAAGAGACCCAGTACTTC. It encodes CASSCGKETQYF.